These 5 T cell receptor beta chains share one sample of origin, sequenced in a study of CD8 T cells in ankylosing spondylitis. TCRdb itself ran the 5' RACE reads through MiXCR, one entry per CDR3 protein. The sample yields some 300,000 distinct CDR3 sequences, around 20% seen once. The source material was blood, either unsorted or a sorted T cell fraction (not recorded which). The receptor source for this set is a female donor with ankylosing spondylitis or in good health (not recorded which).

Only a few counts were recorded for this clonotype. The rearrangement links TRBV7-2 to TRBJ1-1; D is unclear. CDR3 length: 12 amino acids. Per germline, CDR1 SGHTA and CDR2 FQGNSA. V was clipped by 1 base and J by 4 bases, with 4 bases between them. Here the CDR3 reads CASSLVSTEAFF. The CDR3 region has the DNA TGTGCCAGCAGCTTAGTGAGCACTGAAGCTTTCTTT.

This clonotype was observed many times. V usage is TRBV5-1 and J usage is TRBJ2-1; D gene uncertain. The CDR3 loop spans 15 amino acids. Trimming pared 4 bases from V and 6 bases from J, leaving 17 bases between. Germline CDR1 and CDR2: SGHRS and YFSETQ. This CDR3 is CASSATQIPLNEQFF. CDR3 nucleotides: TGCGCCAGCAGCGCGACCCAAATCCCACTCAATGAGCAGTTCTTC.

This clonotype was seen at least ten times. The chain has TRBV20-1 and TRBJ2-1; D is ambiguous. CDR3 length: 11 amino acids. Germline V lookup: CDR1 DFQATT, CDR2 SNEGSKA (reference sequence). The ends were cut back, 5 bases at V and 2 bases at J, with 4 bases in the middle. For the CDR3, the DNA is TGCAGTGCTCCCACCTACAATGAGCAGTTCTTC. Translated, it gives CSAPTYNEQFF.

The rearrangement uses TRBV20-1 and TRBJ2-1; D might be TRBD1 (5 bases). Germline CDR1 reads DFQATT; CDR2 reads SNEGSKA (reference sequence). CDR3 length: 17 amino acids. The V end was cut by 0 bases, the J end by 0 bases, with 15 bases between. The CDR3 spells CSARELERQFSYNEQFF. The CDR3, as DNA: TGCAGTGCTAGAGAATTGGAAAGACAGTTCTCCTACAATGAGCAGTTCTTC.

The chain couples TRBV27 to TRBJ1-2; TRBD1 agrees at 10 bases. Trimming cost V 8 bases and J 8 bases; bases outside gene matches: 8. CDR1 MNHEY and CDR2 SMNVEV come from the germline V gene (reference sequence). The CDR3 runs 13 residues. The CDR3 nucleotides are TGTGCCAGCCTCTCCCGGGACAGGGGAGGCTACACCTTC. Its protein is CASLSRDRGGYTF.